This passage covers 14 T cell receptor beta chains from one sample sequenced in a study of stem cell transplantation in POMP-related autoinflammatory disease. Repertoires were generated with immunoSEQ multiplex PCR, while TCRdb's copy carries only in-frame clones and drops some. The sample lists more than 8,500 clones; roughly 83% were seen once. The sample here was CD4+ T cells from PBMCs, taken after stem cell transplantation. The receptor source for this set is a human patient with POMP-related autoinflammation and immune dysregulation (PRAID). Part of the T cells may come from the graft donor.

The chain recombines TRBV7-9 with TRBJ2-2; the D call may be TRBD1 or TRBD2 (6 bases each). Germline V gives CDR1 SEHNR, CDR2 FQNEAQ (reference sequence). This CDR3 is 11 amino acids long. Trimming took off 11 bases at V and 7 bases at J, with 11 bases between the two ends. CDR3 region: CAGGGYGELFF. The CDR3 coding sequence is TGTGCCGGAGGGGGGTACGGGGAGCTGTTTTTT.

J is TRBJ1-3 and V is TRBV10-3, with D possibly matching TRBD1 (5 bases). The CDR3 is 13 amino acids. Germline V gene lookup returns CDR1 ENHRY and CDR2 SYGVKD. Trimming shortened V by 6 bases and J by 2 bases, and 8 bases separated the two germline ends. In DNA, the CDR3 is TGTGCCATCAGATCGACAGCTGGAAACACCATATATTTT. It specifies CAIRSTAGNTIYF.

This clone was counted only a few times. The chain uses TRBV28 and TRBJ1-6; 10 bases are shared with TRBD1. Germline lookup yields CDR1 MDHEN and CDR2 SYDVKM. This CDR3 region has 14 residues. After removal of 6 bases from V and 8 bases from J, the junction contained 4 bases not matched to a gene. The CDR3 here is CASRAGTGDSPLHF. CDR3 DNA sequence: TGTGCCAGCAGGGCCGGGACAGGGGATTCACCCCTCCACTTT.

The rearrangement uses TRBV7-2 and TRBJ2-1; TRBD1 agrees at 11 bases. V lost 5 bases and J lost 15; bases outside the gene matches: 12. The CDR3 loop spans 14 amino acids. Germline V CDR1 and CDR2: SGHTA, FQGNSA. CDR3 residues: CASSQGQGATTRFF. CDR3 DNA: TGTGCCAGCAGCCAAGGACAGGGGGCAACTACAAGGTTCTTC.

The chain combines TRBV19 with TRBJ2-5; TRBD2 agrees at 11 bases. The CDR3 contains 17 residues. The germline V gene has CDR1 LNHDA and CDR2 SQIVND (reference sequence). J was trimmed by 2 bases and V by 5 bases; bases with no gene match: 10. The CDR3 DNA is TGTGCCAGTAGTCCCCTCCTAGCGGGAGGTACTCAAGAGACCCAGTACTTC. Its protein is CASSPLLAGGTQETQYF.

This clone has more than one count but fewer than ten. This rearrangement joins TRBV7-9 to TRBJ2-7; the match to TRBD1 covers 10 bases. CDR1 and CDR2 (germline): SEHNR, FQNEAQ (reference sequence). V trimming: 2 bases; J trimming: 5 bases; junction bases outside the gene matches: 15. This CDR3 is 18 amino acids long. Here the CDR3 reads CASSLRGPGQGFNDEQYF. CDR3 coding DNA: TGTGCCAGCAGCTTAAGGGGACCGGGACAGGGGTTCAACGACGAGCAGTACTTC.

V and J are TRBV18 and TRBJ2-5; 10 nucleotides align to TRBD2. From germline, CDR1 is KGHSH and CDR2 LQKENI. The CDR3 length is 15 residues. J gave up 5 bases and V 1 base, and 4 bases lay outside the gene matches. The CDR3 nucleotides are TGTGCCAGCTCACCACTAGCGGGAGGAGGGGAGACCCAGTACTTC. It yields the protein CASSPLAGGGETQYF.

This chain connects TRBV6-2 or TRBV6-3 to TRBJ2-6; the D is unclear. Germline lookup yields CDR1 MNHEY and CDR2 SVGEGT. V dropped 0 bases and J dropped 0 bases, with 3 bases sitting between them. The CDR3 is 15 residues long. CDR3 amino acids: CASSYSGSGANVLTF. The CDR3 nucleotides read TGTGCCAGCAGTTACTCTGGCTCTGGGGCCAACGTCCTGACTTTC.

In this sample, this clone turned up a few times. The DNA for the CDR3 is TGTGCCAGCAGCTTAGTCGGTTGGGGACGAAGCACAGATACGCAGTATTTT. Its protein is CASSLVGWGRSTDTQYF. The chain uses TRBV11-3 and TRBJ2-3; TRBD1 or TRBD2 may be the D gene (5 bases each). Germline lookup yields CDR1 SGHNT and CDR2 YENEEA. The germline V and J ends were trimmed by 1 base and 0 bases, with 14 bases remaining between them. This CDR3 spans 17 amino acids.

This clone was picked up a small number of times. The chain couples TRBV14 to TRBJ1-4; D is possibly TRBD1 (5 bases). V was pared by 2 bases and J by 5 bases, with 15 bases between. This CDR3 is built from 16 residues. CDR1 and CDR2 from the germline V gene are SGHDN and FVKESK. Here the CDR3 reads CASSQSGGIRNEKLFF. The CDR3, as DNA: TGTGCCAGCAGCCAATCTGGGGGTATAAGGAATGAAAAACTGTTTTTT. The whole variable domain, filled in from reference TRBV14 and TRBJ1-4, reads EAGVTQFPSHSVIEKGQTVTLRCDPISGHDNLYWYRRVMGKEIKFLLHFVKESKQDESGMPNNRFLAERTGGTYSTLKVQPAELEDSGVYFCASSQSGGIRNEKLFFGSGTQLSVL.

This chain joins TRBV28 and TRBJ2-3; 16 bases align to TRBD2. Germline V lookup: CDR1 MDHEN, CDR2 SYDVKM. The length of the CDR3 is 17 residues. The J segment lost 4 bases and the V segment lost 4 bases, leaving 5 bases of the junction unmatched. The CDR3 loop reads CASSSGTSGRVADTQYF. CDR3 DNA sequence: TGTGCCAGCAGTTCCGGGACTAGCGGGAGGGTAGCAGATACGCAGTATTTT.

The chain couples TRBV19 to TRBJ1-5; D is ambiguous. In germline, CDR1 is LNHDA, CDR2 SQIVND (reference sequence). V lost 7 bases and J 3 bases, leaving 10 bases between the germline ends. CDR3 length equals 13 residues. The CDR3 nucleotides read TGTGCCAGTAATCGGGATAACAATCAGCCCCAGCATTTT. This codes for CASNRDNNQPQHF. The complete variable domain, with remaining parts taken from reference TRBV19 and TRBJ1-5, reads DGGITQSPKYLFRKEGQNVTLSCEQNLNHDAMYWYRQDPGQGLRLIYYSQIVNDFQKGDIAEGYSVSREKKESFPLTVTSAQKNPTAFYLCASNRDNNQPQHFGDGTRLSIL.

V gene TRBV14 combines with J gene TRBJ1-6; 7 bases are a match to TRBD1. CDR3 length: 16 amino acids. CDR1 is SGHDN and CDR2 is FVKESK in the germline V gene. V shed 4 bases and J 8 bases; nucleotides not matched to a gene: 11. CDR3 residues: CASSPRGAILDSPLHF. In nucleotides, the CDR3 is TGTGCCAGCAGCCCCAGGGGGGCGATATTGGATTCACCCCTCCACTTT.

This clone occurred once. The CDR3, as DNA: TGTGCCAGCAGTCCCGACGGTTTCGCTCAGCCCCAGCATTTT. As protein: CASSPDGFAQPQHF. The rearrangement uses TRBV6-5 and TRBJ1-5; D unclear. This CDR3 region has 14 residues. V was shortened by 5 bases and J by 6 bases, with 14 bases between the two germline ends. Germline lookup yields CDR1 MNHEY and CDR2 SVGAGI.